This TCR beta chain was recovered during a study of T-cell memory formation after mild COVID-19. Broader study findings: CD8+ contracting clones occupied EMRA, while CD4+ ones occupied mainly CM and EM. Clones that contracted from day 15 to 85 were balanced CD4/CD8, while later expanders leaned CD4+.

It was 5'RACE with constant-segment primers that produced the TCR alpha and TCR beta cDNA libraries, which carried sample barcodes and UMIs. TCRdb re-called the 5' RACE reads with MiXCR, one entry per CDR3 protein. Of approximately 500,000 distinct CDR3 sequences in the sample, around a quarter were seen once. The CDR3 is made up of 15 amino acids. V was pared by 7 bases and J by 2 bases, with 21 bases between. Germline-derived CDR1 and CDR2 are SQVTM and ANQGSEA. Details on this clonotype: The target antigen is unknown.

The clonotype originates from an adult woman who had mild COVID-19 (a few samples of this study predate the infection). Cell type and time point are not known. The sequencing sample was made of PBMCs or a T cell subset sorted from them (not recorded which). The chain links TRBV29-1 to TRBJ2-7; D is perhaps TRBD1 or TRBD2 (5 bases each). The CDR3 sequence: CSARVGWGLTYEQYF. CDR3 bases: TGCAGCGCCAGGGTAGGGTGGGGGTTAACCTACGAGCAGTACTTC.